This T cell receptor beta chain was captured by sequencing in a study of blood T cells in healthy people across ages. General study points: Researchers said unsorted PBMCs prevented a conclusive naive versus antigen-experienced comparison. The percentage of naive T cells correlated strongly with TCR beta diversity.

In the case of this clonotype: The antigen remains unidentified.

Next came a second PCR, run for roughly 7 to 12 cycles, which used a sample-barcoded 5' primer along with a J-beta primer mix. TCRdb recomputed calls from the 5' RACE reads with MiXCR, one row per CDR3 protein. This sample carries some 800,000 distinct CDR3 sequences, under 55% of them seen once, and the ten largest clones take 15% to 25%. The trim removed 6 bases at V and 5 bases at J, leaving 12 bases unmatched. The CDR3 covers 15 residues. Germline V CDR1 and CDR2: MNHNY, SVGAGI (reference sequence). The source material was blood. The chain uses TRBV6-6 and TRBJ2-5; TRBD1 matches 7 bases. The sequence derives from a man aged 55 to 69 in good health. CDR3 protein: CASRHPAGGHETQYF. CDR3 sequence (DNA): TGTGCCAGCAGACACCCGGCAGGGGGACACGAGACCCAGTACTTC.